This T cell receptor (beta chain) was observed in a study of vaccination effects on CD4 cells after COVID-19. V was trimmed by 1 base and J by 8 bases, leaving 8 bases between them. The V gene's germline CDR1 is LGHDT and CDR2 YNNKEL (reference sequence). This CDR3 is 12 amino acids long. Antigen-specific CD4+ T cells were first expanded with viral peptide pools by the ViraFEST assay and only then sequenced. At the end of around eleven days of culture, CD4+ T cells were isolated. It was between March and December 2020 that the person had a SARS-CoV-2 infection confirmed by PCR. In this sample, this clone turned up a few times. Its cognate antigen is unknown. Sequencing was performed with immunoSEQ multiplex PCR; in TCRdb, only in-frame clones are kept and a portion is missing. The sample yields 55,000 or so clones, under 80% seen once.

This chain connects TRBV3-1 (or the pseudogene TRBV3-2) to TRBJ1-2; maybe TRBD1 (5 bases). The sequence was obtained from a human donor who had a prior SARS-CoV-2 infection. The sample was CD4+ T cells from PBMCs cultured with HIV peptides, taken before COVID-19 vaccination. Subset noted: HIV-1 Nef peptide pool negative control/reference culture. In DNA form, the CDR3 reads TGTGCCAGCAGCCAAGTGTGGGACGGCTACACCTTC. Translated, it gives CASSQVWDGYTF.